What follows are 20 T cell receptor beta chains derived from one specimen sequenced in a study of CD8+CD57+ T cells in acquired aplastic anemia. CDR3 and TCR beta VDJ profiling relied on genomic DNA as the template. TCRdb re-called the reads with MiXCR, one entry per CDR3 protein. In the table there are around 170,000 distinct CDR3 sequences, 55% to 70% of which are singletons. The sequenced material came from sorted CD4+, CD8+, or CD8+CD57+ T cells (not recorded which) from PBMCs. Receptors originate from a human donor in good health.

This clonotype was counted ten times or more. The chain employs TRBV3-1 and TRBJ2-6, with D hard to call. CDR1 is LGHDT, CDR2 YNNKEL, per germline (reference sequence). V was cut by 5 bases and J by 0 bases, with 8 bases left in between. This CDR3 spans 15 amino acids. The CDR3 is CASSTDPSGANVLTF. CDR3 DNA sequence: TGTGCCAGCAGCACTGACCCCTCTGGGGCCAACGTCCTGACTTTC. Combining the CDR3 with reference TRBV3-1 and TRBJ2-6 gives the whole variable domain DTAVSQTPKYLVTQMGNDKSIKCEQNLGHDTMYWYKQDSKKFLKIMFSYNNKELIINETVPNRFSPKSPDKAHLNLHINSLELGDSAVYFCASSTDPSGANVLTFGAGSRLTVL.

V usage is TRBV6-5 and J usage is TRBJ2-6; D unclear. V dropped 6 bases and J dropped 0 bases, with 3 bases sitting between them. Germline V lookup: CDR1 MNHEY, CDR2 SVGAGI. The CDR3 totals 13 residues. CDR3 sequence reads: CASRVSGANVLTF. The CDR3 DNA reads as TGTGCCAGCAGAGTCTCTGGGGCCAACGTCCTGACTTTC.

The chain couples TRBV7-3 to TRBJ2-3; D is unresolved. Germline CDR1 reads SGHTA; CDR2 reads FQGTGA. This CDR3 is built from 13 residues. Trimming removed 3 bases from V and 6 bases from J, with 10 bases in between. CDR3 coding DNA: TGTGCCAGCAGCTTGCTCCGGTGGGATACGCAGTATTTT. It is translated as CASSLLRWDTQYF.

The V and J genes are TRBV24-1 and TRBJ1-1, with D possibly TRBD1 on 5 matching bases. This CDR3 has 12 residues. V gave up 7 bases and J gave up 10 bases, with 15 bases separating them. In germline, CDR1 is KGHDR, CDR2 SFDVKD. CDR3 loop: CATRNSGGAAFF. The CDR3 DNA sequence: TGTGCCACCAGGAACAGCGGTGGGGCAGCTTTCTTT.

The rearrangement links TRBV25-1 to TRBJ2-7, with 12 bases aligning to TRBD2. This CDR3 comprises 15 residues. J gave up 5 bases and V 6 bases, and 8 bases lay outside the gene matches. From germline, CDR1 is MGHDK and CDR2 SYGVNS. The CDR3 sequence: CASRATSGRIDEQYF. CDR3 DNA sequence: TGTGCCAGCAGGGCGACTAGCGGGAGAATCGACGAGCAGTACTTC.

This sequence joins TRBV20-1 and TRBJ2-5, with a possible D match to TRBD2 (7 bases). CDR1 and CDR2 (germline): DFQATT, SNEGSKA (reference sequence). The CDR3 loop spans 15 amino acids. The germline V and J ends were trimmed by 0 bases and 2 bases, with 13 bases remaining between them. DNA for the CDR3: TGCAGTGCTAGAGAGGAGGGAGGGGGACAAGAGACCCAGTACTTC. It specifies CSAREEGGGQETQYF.

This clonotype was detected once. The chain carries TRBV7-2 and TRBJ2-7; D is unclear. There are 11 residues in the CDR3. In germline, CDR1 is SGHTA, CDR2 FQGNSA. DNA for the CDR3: TGTGACACGGCGGAAACCTACGAGCAGTACTTC. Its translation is CDTAETYEQYF.

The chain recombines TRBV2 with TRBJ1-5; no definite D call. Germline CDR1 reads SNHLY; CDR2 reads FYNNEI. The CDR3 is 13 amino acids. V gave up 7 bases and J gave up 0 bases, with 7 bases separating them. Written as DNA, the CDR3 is TGTGCCAGCATCCGGAATAGCAATCAGCCCCAGCATTTT. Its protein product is CASIRNSNQPQHF. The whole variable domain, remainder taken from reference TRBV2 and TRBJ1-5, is EPEVTQTPSHQVTQMGQEVILRCVPISNHLYFYWYRQILGQKVEFLVSFYNNEISEKSEIFDDQFSVERPDGSNFTLKIRSTKLEDSAMYFCASIRNSNQPQHFGDGTRLSIL.

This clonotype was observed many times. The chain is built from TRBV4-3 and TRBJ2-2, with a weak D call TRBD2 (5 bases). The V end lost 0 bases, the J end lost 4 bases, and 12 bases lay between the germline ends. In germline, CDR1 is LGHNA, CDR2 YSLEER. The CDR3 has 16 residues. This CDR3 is CASSQDRLASTGELFF. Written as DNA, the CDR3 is TGCGCCAGCAGCCAAGATAGGCTAGCTTCCACCGGGGAGCTGTTTTTT.

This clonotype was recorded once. The CDR3 loop reads CSTSGPGPTEAFF. The CDR3 DNA reads as TGCAGCACATCTGGGCCGGGGCCCACTGAAGCTTTCTTT. V and J are TRBV20-1 and TRBJ1-1, with D possibly being TRBD1 (5 bases). Looked up from germline, CDR1 is DFQATT and CDR2 is SNEGSKA (reference sequence). The CDR3 has 13 residues.

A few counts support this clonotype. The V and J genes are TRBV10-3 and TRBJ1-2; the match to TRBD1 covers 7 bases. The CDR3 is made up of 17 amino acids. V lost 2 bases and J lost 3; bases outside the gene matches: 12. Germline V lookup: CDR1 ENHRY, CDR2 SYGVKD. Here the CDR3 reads CAISEPKLGQIHYGYTF. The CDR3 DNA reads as TGTGCCATCAGTGAGCCTAAACTGGGACAGATCCACTATGGCTACACCTTC.

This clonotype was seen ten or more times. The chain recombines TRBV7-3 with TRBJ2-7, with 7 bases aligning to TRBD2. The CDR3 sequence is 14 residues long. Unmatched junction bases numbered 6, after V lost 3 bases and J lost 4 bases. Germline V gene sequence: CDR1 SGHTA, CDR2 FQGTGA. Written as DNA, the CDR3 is TGTGCCAGCAGCTTCACCGGGGACTATTACGAGCAGTACTTC. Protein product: CASSFTGDYYEQYF.

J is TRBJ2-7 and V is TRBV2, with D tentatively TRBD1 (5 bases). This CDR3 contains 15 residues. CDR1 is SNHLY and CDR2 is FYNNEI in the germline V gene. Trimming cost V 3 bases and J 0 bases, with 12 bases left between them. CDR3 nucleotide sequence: TGTGCCAGCAGTGAGGGCAGGGAAAGCTCCTACGAGCAGTACTTC. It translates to CASSEGRESSYEQYF.

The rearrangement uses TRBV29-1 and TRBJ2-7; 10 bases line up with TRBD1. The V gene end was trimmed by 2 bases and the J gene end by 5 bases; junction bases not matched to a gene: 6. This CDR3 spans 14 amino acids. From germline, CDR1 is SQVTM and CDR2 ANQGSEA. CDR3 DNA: TGCAGCGTTGAAATCTTAGGGACAGGGGACGAGCAGTACTTC. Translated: CSVEILGTGDEQYF.

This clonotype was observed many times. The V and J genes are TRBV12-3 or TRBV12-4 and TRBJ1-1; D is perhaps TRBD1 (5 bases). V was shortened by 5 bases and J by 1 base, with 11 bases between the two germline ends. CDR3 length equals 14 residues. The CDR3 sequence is CASSLRDGNTEAFF. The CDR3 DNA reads TGTGCCAGCAGTCTCCGGGACGGGAACACTGAAGCTTTCTTT.

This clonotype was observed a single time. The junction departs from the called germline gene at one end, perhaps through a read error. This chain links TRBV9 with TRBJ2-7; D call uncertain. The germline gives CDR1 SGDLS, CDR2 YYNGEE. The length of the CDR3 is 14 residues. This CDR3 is CASSVQSSGYEQHF. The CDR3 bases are TGTGCCAGCAGCGTCCAGTCGTCGGGCTACGAGCAGCACTTC.

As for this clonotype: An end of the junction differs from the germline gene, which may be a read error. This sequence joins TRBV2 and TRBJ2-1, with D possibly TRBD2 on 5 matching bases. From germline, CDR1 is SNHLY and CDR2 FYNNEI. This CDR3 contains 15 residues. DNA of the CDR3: TGTGCCAGCAGGATTAGCCCTAGCTCCTACAATGAGCGGTTCTTC. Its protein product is CASRISPSSYNERFF.

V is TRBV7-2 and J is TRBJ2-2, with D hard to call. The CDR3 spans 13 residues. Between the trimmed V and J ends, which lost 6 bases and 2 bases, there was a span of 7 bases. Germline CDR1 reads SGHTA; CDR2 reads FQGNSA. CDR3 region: CASRELNTGELFF. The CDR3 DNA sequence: TGTGCCAGCAGAGAACTAAACACCGGGGAGCTGTTTTTT.

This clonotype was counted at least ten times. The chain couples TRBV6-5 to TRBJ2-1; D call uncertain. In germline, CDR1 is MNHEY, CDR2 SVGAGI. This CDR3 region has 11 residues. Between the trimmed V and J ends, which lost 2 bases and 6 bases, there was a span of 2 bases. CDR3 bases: TGTGCCAGCAGTTACCCCAATGAGCAGTTCTTC. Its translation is CASSYPNEQFF.

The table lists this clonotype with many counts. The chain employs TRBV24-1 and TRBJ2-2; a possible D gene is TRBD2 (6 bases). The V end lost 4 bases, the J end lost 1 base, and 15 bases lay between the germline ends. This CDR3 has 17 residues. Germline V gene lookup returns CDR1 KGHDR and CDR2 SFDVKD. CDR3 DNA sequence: TGTGCCACCAGTGACCACCCCGGGACTGGGAACACCGGGGAGCTGTTTTTT. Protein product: CATSDHPGTGNTGELFF.